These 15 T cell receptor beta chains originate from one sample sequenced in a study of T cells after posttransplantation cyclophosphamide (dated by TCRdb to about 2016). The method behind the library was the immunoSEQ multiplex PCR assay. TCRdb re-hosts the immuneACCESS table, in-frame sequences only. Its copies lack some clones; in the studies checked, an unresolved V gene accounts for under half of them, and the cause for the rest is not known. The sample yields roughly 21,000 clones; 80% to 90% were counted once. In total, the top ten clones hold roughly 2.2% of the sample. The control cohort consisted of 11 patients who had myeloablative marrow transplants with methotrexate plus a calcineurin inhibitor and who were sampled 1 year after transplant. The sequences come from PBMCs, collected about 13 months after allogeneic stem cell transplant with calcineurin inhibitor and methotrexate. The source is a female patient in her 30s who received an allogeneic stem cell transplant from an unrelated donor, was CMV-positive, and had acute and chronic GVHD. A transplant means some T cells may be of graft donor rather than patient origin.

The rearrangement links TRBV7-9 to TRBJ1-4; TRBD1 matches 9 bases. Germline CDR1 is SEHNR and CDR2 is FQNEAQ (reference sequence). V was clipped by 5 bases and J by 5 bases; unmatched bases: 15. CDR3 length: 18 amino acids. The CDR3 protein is CASSPRRPTGTGNEKLFF. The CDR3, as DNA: TGTGCCAGCAGCCCACGGAGACCGACGGGGACAGGGAATGAAAAACTGTTTTTT.

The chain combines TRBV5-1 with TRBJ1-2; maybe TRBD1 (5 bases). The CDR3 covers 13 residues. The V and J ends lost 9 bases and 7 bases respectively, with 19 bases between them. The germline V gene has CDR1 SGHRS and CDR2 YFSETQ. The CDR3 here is CATQVGWGTGYTF. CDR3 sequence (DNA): TGCGCCACCCAGGTGGGGTGGGGCACTGGCTACACCTTC.

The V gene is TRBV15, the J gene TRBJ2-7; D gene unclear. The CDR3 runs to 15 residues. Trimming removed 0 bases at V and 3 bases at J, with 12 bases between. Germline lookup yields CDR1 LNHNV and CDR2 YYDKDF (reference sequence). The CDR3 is CATSRDLNGVYEQYF. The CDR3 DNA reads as TGTGCCACCAGCAGAGATCTGAATGGAGTCTACGAGCAGTACTTC.

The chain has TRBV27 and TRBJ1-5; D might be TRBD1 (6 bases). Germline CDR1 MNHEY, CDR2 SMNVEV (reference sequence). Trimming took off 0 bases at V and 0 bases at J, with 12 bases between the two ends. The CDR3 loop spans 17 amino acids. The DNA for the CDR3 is TGTGCCAGCAGTTTATCAGCGGGACAATATAGCAATCAGCCCCAGCATTTT. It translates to CASSLSAGQYSNQPQHF.

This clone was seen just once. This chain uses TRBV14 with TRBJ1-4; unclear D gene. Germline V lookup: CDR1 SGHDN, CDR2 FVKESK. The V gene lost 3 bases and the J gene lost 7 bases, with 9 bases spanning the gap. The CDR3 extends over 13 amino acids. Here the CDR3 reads CASSHGLGEKLFF. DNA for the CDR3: TGTGCCAGCAGCCACGGGTTAGGTGAAAAACTGTTTTTT.

This CDR3 is CASSYSTSNYGYTF. The CDR3 nucleotides read TGTGCCAGCAGTTACTCGACAAGTAACTATGGCTACACCTTC. The rearrangement links TRBV6-5 to TRBJ1-2; D is uncertain. V lost 0 bases and J 1 base, leaving 6 bases between the germline ends. Germline loops: CDR1 MNHEY, CDR2 SVGAGI. This CDR3 is 14 amino acids long.

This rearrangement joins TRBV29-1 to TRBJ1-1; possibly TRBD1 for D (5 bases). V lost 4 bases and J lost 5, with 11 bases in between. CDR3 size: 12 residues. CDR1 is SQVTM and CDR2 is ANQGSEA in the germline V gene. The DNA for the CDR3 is TGCAGCGTTGCGGGGGTCAATACTGAAGCTTTCTTT. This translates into CSVAGVNTEAFF. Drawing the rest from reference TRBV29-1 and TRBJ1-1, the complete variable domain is SAVISQKPSRDICQRGTSLTIQCQVDSQVTMMFWYRQQPGQSLTLIATANQGSEATYESGFVIDKFPISRPNLTFSTLTVSNMSPEDSSIYLCSVAGVNTEAFFGQGTRLTVV.

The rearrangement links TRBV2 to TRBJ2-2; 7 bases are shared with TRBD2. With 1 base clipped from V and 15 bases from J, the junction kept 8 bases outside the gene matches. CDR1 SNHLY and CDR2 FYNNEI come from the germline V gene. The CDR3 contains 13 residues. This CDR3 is CASSEGVGTKVFF. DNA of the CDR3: TGTGCCAGCAGTGAAGGGGTCGGGACTAAGGTGTTTTTT.

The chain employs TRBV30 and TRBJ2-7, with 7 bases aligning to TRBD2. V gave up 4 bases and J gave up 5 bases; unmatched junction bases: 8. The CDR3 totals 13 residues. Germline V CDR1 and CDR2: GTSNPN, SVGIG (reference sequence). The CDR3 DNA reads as TGTGCCTGGAAGGCTAGCGGTGTGCACGAGCAGTACTTC. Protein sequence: CAWKASGVHEQYF.

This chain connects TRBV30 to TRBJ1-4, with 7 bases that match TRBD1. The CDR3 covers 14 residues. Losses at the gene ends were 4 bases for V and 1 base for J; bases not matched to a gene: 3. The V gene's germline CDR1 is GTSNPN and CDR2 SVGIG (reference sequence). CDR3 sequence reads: CAWKPGGTNEKLFF. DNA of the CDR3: TGTGCCTGGAAACCAGGGGGAACTAATGAAAAACTGTTTTTT.

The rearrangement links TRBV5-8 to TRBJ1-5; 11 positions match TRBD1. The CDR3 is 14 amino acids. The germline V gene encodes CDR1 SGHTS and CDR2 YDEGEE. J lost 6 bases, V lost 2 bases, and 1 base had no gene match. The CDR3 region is CASSLGQGAQPQHF. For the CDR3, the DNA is TGTGCCAGCAGCTTAGGACAGGGGGCTCAGCCCCAGCATTTT. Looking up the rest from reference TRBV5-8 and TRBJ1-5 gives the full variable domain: EAGVTQSPTHLIKTRGQQATLRCSPISGHTSVYWYQQALGLGLQFLLWYDEGEERNRGNFPPRFSGRQFPNYSSELNVNALELEDSALYLCASSLGQGAQPQHFGDGTRLSIL.

CDR3 nucleotides: TGTGCCAGCAGTTTAGTCGGCAGGGGGGCTTGGCAGCCCCAGCATTTT. This translates into CASSLVGRGAWQPQHF. The chain joins TRBV28 to TRBJ1-5, with 7 bases that match TRBD1. The V and J ends lost 2 bases and 7 bases, in that order; junction bases with no gene match: 11. CDR3 length equals 16 residues. CDR1 is MDHEN and CDR2 is SYDVKM in the germline V gene.

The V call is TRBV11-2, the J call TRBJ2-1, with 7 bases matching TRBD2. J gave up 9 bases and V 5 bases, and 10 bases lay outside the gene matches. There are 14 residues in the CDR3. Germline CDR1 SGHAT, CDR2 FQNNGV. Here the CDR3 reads CASSPSPLAGEQFF. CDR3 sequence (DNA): TGTGCCAGCAGCCCCAGCCCTTTAGCGGGTGAGCAGTTCTTC.

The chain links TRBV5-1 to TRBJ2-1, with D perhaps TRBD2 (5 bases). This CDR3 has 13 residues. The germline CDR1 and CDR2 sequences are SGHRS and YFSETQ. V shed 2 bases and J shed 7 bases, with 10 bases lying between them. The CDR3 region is CASSFAGGNEQFF. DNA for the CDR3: TGCGCCAGCAGCTTCGCGGGCGGGAATGAGCAGTTCTTC.

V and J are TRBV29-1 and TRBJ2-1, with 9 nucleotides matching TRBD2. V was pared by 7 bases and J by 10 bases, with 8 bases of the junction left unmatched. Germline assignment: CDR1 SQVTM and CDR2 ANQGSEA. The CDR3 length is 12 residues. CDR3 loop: CSARGGAGEQFF. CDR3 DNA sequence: TGCAGCGCTCGCGGGGGGGCAGGGGAGCAGTTCTTC.